This T cell receptor beta chain was obtained from a study of siplizumab effects on memory and regulatory T cells. Study results and caveats: Naive T cells, seemingly more diverse than memory cells, seemed major alloresponse contributors. Alloreactive sequences that could be traced to unstimulated CD4+ memory cells showed a significant reduction under siplizumab.

CDR1 and CDR2 from the germline V gene are SGHTA and FQGNSA. Trimming removed 5 bases from V and 4 bases from J; junction bases left unmatched: 10. The length of the CDR3 is 15 residues. A remark on this clone: No antigen is known for it.

For every sample, 90,000 to 100,000 TCR templates were assayed. The repertoire was sequenced with immunoSEQ multiplex PCR; TCRdb's copy has only in-frame clones and lacks some. The profile shows about 100,000 clones, 80% to 95% of them singletons. The sample consisted of CD4+ T cells sorted from blood. The V gene is TRBV7-2, the J gene TRBJ1-2, with 7 positions matching TRBD1. The receptor was isolated from a human donor in good health. The CDR3: CASSPTTGPSYGYTF. The CDR3, as DNA: TGTGCCAGCAGCCCTACGACAGGGCCCTCCTATGGCTACACCTTC. Filled out from reference TRBV7-2 and TRBJ1-2, the complete variable domain reads GAGVSQSPSNKVTEKGKDVELRCDPISGHTALYWYRQSLGQGLEFLIYFQGNSAPDKSGLPSDRFSAERTGGSVSTLTIQRTQQEDSAVYLCASSPTTGPSYGYTFGSGTRLTVV.